The text below deals with one TCR beta chain. These data come from a study of blood T cell repertoires in COVID-19. The method was immunoSEQ multiplex PCR; TCRdb's version includes in-frame clones alone and lacks a portion of them. The sample lists tens of thousands of clones; nearly 80% were seen once. Specimen: peripheral blood. This TCR came from a man aged 65 to 85 with acute or convalescent COVID-19.

The CDR3 coding sequence is TGTGCCAGCCGCCACGACTCTAGGACCGGCCGAACCGGGACAGACAATTCACCCCTCCACTTT. It is translated as CASRHDSRTGRTGTDNSPLHF. The J gene is TRBJ1-6, the V gene TRBV27; 7 nucleotides agree with TRBD1. Germline V gene data show CDR1 as MNHEY and CDR2 as SMNVEV (reference sequence). The CDR3 covers 21 residues. The V segment lost 8 bases and the J segment 7 bases; nucleotides outside the gene matches: 29.